A selection of T cell receptor beta chains follows, all from one sample in a study of beta chain features in type 1 diabetes. Clones were sequenced by immunoSEQ multiplex PCR, and TCRdb holds only the in-frame ones, with some missing. Among about 150,000 clones, over 6% were seen once, and the ten largest hold roughly 0.5%. The specimen was central memory CD4+ T cells from blood. These receptors originate from a man younger than 35 with type 1 diabetes. The CDR3 runs from the conserved cysteine through the conserved F or W. A D gene is named only where the DNA matches it firmly. Only part of the rows carry a size: once, few, many, or a class if the clone is expanded.

d_call	v_call	clone_size	j_call	cdr3_aa	cdr3_nt
TRBD1	TRBV5-4	NA	TRBJ2-5	CASSLGAGGLEETQYF	TGTGCCAGCAGCTTGGGGGCAGGGGGCTTGGAAGAGACCCAGTACTTC
NA	TRBV28	NA	TRBJ1-4	CASSLQGIEKLFF	TGTGCCAGCAGTTTACAGGGTATTGAAAAACTGTTTTTT
TRBD1	TRBV28	NA	TRBJ1-2	CASRTTGGDYGYTF	TGTGCCAGCAGAACGACAGGGGGCGACTATGGCTACACCTTC
NA	TRBV2	few	TRBJ2-3	CASSRDNTDTQYF	TGTGCCAGCAGTCGGGACAACACAGATACGCAGTATTTT
NA	TRBV18	few	TRBJ2-3	CASSPVTRASDTQYF	TGTGCCAGCTCACCGGTCACCAGGGCATCAGATACGCAGTATTTT
TRBD2	TRBV19	NA	TRBJ2-2	CASSFRGGQFTGELFF	TGTGCCAGTAGTTTCCGGGGGGGCCAGTTCACCGGGGAGCTGTTTTTT
TRBD2	TRBV11-2	NA	TRBJ2-1	CASRGLDNEQFF	TGTGCCAGCAGAGGACTAGACAATGAGCAGTTCTTC
NA	TRBV9	few	TRBJ1-6	CASSVELQGSPLHF	TGTGCCAGCAGCGTAGAGCTTCAGGGGTCACCCCTCCACTTT
TRBD1	TRBV19	NA	TRBJ2-3	CASTQTEGQGQNF	TGTGCCAGTACCCAGACGGAGGGACAGGGGCAAAATTTT
NA	TRBV7-2	NA	TRBJ1-5	CASSLGTPHQPQHF	TGTGCCAGCAGCTTGGGGACACCCCATCAGCCCCAGCATTTT
TRBD1	TRBV7-2	few	TRBJ1-2	CASSLDGRGDYGYTF	TGTGCCAGCAGCTTAGACGGCAGGGGGGACTATGGCTACACCTTC
NA	TRBV7-6	NA	TRBJ2-5	CASSYQRVEGAETQYF	TGTGCCAGCAGCTATCAGCGCGTGGAGGGCGCGGAGACCCAGTACTTC
NA	TRBV7-9	NA	TRBJ2-7	CASSQESYEQYF	TGTGCCAGCAGCCAGGAATCCTACGAGCAGTACTTC
TRBD1	TRBV7-2	few	TRBJ2-2	CVSAPGQGARELFF	TGTGTATCAGCGCCGGGACAGGGGGCTCGGGAGCTGTTTTTT
NA	TRBV29-1	NA	TRBJ2-1	CSVEGTGLNEQFF	TGCAGCGTTGAGGGGACTGGATTAAATGAGCAGTTCTTC